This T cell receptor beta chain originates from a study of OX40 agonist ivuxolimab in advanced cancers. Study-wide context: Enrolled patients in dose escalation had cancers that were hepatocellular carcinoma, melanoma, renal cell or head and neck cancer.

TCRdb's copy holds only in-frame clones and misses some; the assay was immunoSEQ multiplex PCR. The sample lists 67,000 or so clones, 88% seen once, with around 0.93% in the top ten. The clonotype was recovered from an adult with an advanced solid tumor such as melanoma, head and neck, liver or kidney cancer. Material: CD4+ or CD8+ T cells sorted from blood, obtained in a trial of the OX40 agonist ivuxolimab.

CDR3 nucleotides: TGTGCCAGTAGTAAAGGTCCCCTAGCGCTTGACAATGAGCAGTTCTTC. Translating it yields CASSKGPLALDNEQFF. This chain links TRBV19 with TRBJ2-1; weak D call: TRBD2 (6 bases). V lost 4 bases, J lost 5 bases, and 18 bases lay in between. CDR1 and CDR2 (germline): LNHDA, SQIVND (reference sequence). This CDR3 has 16 residues.